This entry lists 7 T cell receptor beta chains sequenced from one sample in a study of T cell responses to AZD1222 COVID-19 vaccine. Repertoires were generated with immunoSEQ multiplex PCR, while TCRdb's copy carries only in-frame clones and drops some. The table has approximately 150,000 clones, about 90% seen once. The starting material was peripheral blood, obtained 28 days after the second AZD1222 dose. The receptors here all came from an adult who received the AZD1222 COVID-19 vaccine.

The chain uses TRBV15 and TRBJ1-1; 11 positions agree with TRBD1. The CDR3 has 16 residues. Germline loops: CDR1 LNHNV, CDR2 YYDKDF (reference sequence). V gave up 3 bases and J gave up 10 bases; unmatched junction bases: 13. CDR3 nucleotide sequence: TGTGCCACCAGCAGCCCAGCTTCGGACAGGGGGCTAGGAGCTTTCTTT. Translating gives CATSSPASDRGLGAFF.

This rearrangement joins TRBV6-1 to TRBJ1-2; 8 positions match TRBD1. This CDR3 is built from 14 residues. Germline CDR1 and CDR2: MNHNS and SASEGT. V trimming: 0 bases; J trimming: 8 bases; junction bases outside the gene matches: 5. Written as DNA, the CDR3 is TGTGCCAGCAGTGAAGCATCAGGGGGCGGAGGCTACACCTTC. Residues: CASSEASGGGGYTF.

V usage is TRBV5-8 and J usage is TRBJ1-3; D is ambiguous. The CDR3 loop spans 16 amino acids. Trimming stripped 0 bases from V and 0 bases from J, with 10 bases between. Looked up from germline, CDR1 is SGHTS and CDR2 is YDEGEE. CDR3 region: CASSLGLYLSGNTIYF. DNA for the CDR3: TGTGCCAGCAGCTTGGGTCTATACCTCTCTGGAAACACCATATATTTT. Combining the CDR3 with reference TRBV5-8 and TRBJ1-3 gives the whole variable domain EAGVTQSPTHLIKTRGQQATLRCSPISGHTSVYWYQQALGLGLQFLLWYDEGEERNRGNFPPRFSGRQFPNYSSELNVNALELEDSALYLCASSLGLYLSGNTIYFGEGSWLTVV.

This chain uses TRBV27 with TRBJ2-7, with D tentatively TRBD1 (5 bases). This CDR3 comprises 16 residues. The V gene's germline CDR1 is MNHEY and CDR2 SMNVEV (reference sequence). CDR3 DNA sequence: TGTGCAACCAGTGGAGTAGGGGCTGGACGTCGCTACGAGCAGTACTTC. Residues: CATSGVGAGRRYEQYF.

The V and J genes are TRBV29-1 and TRBJ1-6; TRBD1 aligns across 8 bases. The junction had 5 bases not matched to a gene; V was cut back by 4 bases and J by 9 bases. CDR3 length: 13 residues. Germline V gene data show CDR1 as SQVTM and CDR2 as ANQGSEA. In DNA, the CDR3 is TGCAGCGTTGGAGGACAGGGAGGTTCACCCCTCCACTTT. It yields the protein CSVGGQGGSPLHF.

This chain joins TRBV5-6 and TRBJ1-2; 8 bases map to TRBD1. Germline V CDR1 and CDR2: SGHDT, YYEEEE. Trimming at V came to 4 bases and at J to 4 bases, leaving 6 bases not matched to a gene. There are 14 residues in the CDR3. This chain's CDR3 is CASSPDRAFYGYTF. In DNA form, the CDR3 reads TGTGCCAGCAGCCCGGACAGGGCTTTCTATGGCTACACCTTC.

The J gene is TRBJ1-1, the V gene TRBV28, with D uncertain. V gave up 7 bases and J gave up 8 bases, with 23 bases separating them. The CDR3 extends over 15 amino acids. Germline V gene data show CDR1 as MDHEN and CDR2 as SYDVKM. The chain's CDR3 is CASIPQSVIPEEAFF. The DNA for the CDR3 is TGTGCCAGCATCCCTCAATCGGTAATTCCAGAGGAAGCTTTCTTT.